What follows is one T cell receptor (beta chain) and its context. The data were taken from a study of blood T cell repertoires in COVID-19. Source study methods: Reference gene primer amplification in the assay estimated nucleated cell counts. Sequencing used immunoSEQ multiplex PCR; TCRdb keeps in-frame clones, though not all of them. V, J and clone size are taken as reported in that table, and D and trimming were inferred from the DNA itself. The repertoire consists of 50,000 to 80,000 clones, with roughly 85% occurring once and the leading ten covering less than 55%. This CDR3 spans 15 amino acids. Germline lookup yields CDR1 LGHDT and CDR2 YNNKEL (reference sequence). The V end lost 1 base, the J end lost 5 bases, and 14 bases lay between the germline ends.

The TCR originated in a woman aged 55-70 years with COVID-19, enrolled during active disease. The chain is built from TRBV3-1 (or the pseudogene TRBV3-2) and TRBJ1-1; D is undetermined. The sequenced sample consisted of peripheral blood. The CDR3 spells CASSQAQVGGTEAFF. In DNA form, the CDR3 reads TGTGCCAGCAGCCAAGCCCAGGTGGGAGGGACTGAAGCTTTCTTT.